A selection of T cell receptor beta chains follows, all from one sample in a study of T cell changes during pregnancy in multiple sclerosis. The table came from immunoSEQ multiplex PCR; TCRdb's copy has only in-frame clones and leaves some out. The sample has roughly 80,000 clones, 90% to 95% seen once. Sequences were derived from peripheral blood, sampled in the first trimester of pregnancy. The receptors come from a female donor with multiple sclerosis, enrolled in a pregnancy study. Both conserved end residues are part of each CDR3. The D gene is left open where the match is weak. Not all rows give a size; the values are once, few, many and, for expanded clones, a class.

clone_size	d_call	v_call	j_call	cdr3_nt	cdr3_aa
once	.	TRBV28	TRBJ1-5	TGTGCCAGCAGGGCTCCCCAAAATCAGCCCCAGCATTTT	CASRAPQNQPQHF
.	TRBD1	TRBV19	TRBJ1-2	TGTGCCACCTACGACAGGGGAGGGAACTATGGCTACACCTTC	CATYDRGGNYGYTF
.	.	TRBV7-2	TRBJ1-4	TGTGCCAGCAGTTATTCTAATGAAAAACTGTTTTTT	CASSYSNEKLFF
.	.	TRBV7-8	TRBJ2-4	TGTGCCAGCAGCTTAGCGCACAGGGGACTAGCCAAAAACATTCAGTACTTC	CASSLAHRGLAKNIQYF
.	TRBD2	TRBV9	TRBJ2-2	TGTGCCAGCAGCGTAAGAGGTCGGGGACTAGGGAACACCGGGGAGCTGTTTTTT	CASSVRGRGLGNTGELFF
.	.	TRBV28	TRBJ1-4	TGTGCCAGCCGGACAGCTAATGAAAAACTGTTTTTT	CASRTANEKLFF
.	.	TRBV2	TRBJ1-1	TGTGCCAGCAGTACCCGGGGGAACACTGAAGCTTTCTTT	CASSTRGNTEAFF
.	.	TRBV5-1	TRBJ2-7	TGCGCCAGCAGCAGACAGCCCGCCTACGAGCAGTACTTC	CASSRQPAYEQYF
.	TRBD1	TRBV19	TRBJ1-5	TGTGCCAGTAGTATCGACAGGGCTAAGTACCAGCCCCAGCATTTT	CASSIDRAKYQPQHF
.	TRBD1	TRBV5-1	TRBJ1-1	TGCGCCAGCAGCTTCACAGGGGGCTTAGGGAACACTGAAGCTTTCTTT	CASSFTGGLGNTEAFF
.	.	TRBV27	TRBJ1-1	TGTGCCAGCAGTTTCACAAGGAACACTGAAGCTTTCTTT	CASSFTRNTEAFF
.	.	TRBV27	TRBJ1-3	TGTGCCAGCAGTTTATACCGAGGCTCTGGAAACACCATATATTTT	CASSLYRGSGNTIYF
.	TRBD1	TRBV27	TRBJ1-2	TGTGCCAGCAGTTTAGCTACAGGGGTGGGAGGCTACACCTTC	CASSLATGVGGYTF
.	.	TRBV2	TRBJ1-3	TGTGCCAGGACGACAGGACCGTCCTCTGGAAACACCATATATTTT	CARTTGPSSGNTIYF
.	.	TRBV15	TRBJ1-5	TGTGCCACCAGCAGAGATCCGGCGGGTGGTCAGCCCCAGCATTTT	CATSRDPAGGQPQHF
.	TRBD1	TRBV7-2	TRBJ2-3	TGTGCCAGCAGCTTAAATGGGCAGCGGACAGGTACGCAGTATTTT	CASSLNGQRTGTQYF
.	.	TRBV2	TRBJ1-4	TGTGCCAGCACCCCGACGGCCGGACTAACGAAACTGTTTTTT	CASTPTAGLTKLFF
.	TRBD1	TRBV7-8	TRBJ1-1	TGTGCCAGCAGCCCCCCGGGACAGGGCACTGAAGCTTTCTTT	CASSPPGQGTEAFF